This passage covers 16 T cell receptor beta chains from one sample sequenced in a study of blood T cell repertoires in COVID-19. Generated by immunoSEQ multiplex PCR, the TCRdb table keeps only in-frame clones and is missing some. The sample records about 100,000 clones, 90% to 95% being singletons. The specimen was peripheral blood. The receptors derive from a man aged 55 to 69 with acute or convalescent COVID-19.

The chain is built from TRBV30 and TRBJ2-1, with TRBD2 identical over 10 bases. Germline-derived CDR1 and CDR2 are GTSNPN and SVGIG (reference sequence). This CDR3 region has 15 residues. J was trimmed by 4 bases and V by 5 bases; bases with no gene match: 8. In DNA form, the CDR3 reads TGTGCCTGGTCTCACATAGCGGGAGGTTACAATGAGCAGTTCTTC. The encoded protein is CAWSHIAGGYNEQFF. Complete variable domain (other parts from reference TRBV30 and TRBJ2-1): SQTIHQWPATLVQPVGSPLSLECTVEGTSNPNLYWYRQAAGRGLQLLFYSVGIGQISSEVPQNLSASRPQDRQFILSSKKLLLSDSGFYLCAWSHIAGGYNEQFFGPGTRLTVL.

The chain is built from TRBV30 and TRBJ2-7, with TRBD2 matching 10 bases. The germline V gene has CDR1 GTSNPN and CDR2 SVGIG (reference sequence). This CDR3 region has 14 residues. The ends lost 3 bases at V and 4 bases at J; junction bases unmatched: 6. The CDR3 here is CAWRTGTSEYEQYF. CDR3 nucleotides: TGTGCCTGGAGGACCGGGACTAGCGAATACGAGCAGTACTTC.

The rearrangement joins TRBV2 to TRBJ2-4; 8 bases map to TRBD2. Germline V gene data show CDR1 as SNHLY and CDR2 as FYNNEI. This CDR3 is 18 amino acids long. V lost 6 bases and J lost 0; bases outside the gene matches: 13. For the CDR3, the DNA is TGTGCCAGCAGCAGAGGGACTAGTCCGATCGTAGCCAAAAACATTCAGTACTTC. It encodes CASSRGTSPIVAKNIQYF. The full variable domain, rest sourced from reference TRBV2 and TRBJ2-4, is EPEVTQTPSHQVTQMGQEVILRCVPISNHLYFYWYRQILGQKVEFLVSFYNNEISEKSEIFDDQFSVERPDGSNFTLKIRSTKLEDSAMYFCASSRGTSPIVAKNIQYFGAGTRLSVL.

CDR3 loop: CASSQDPRGGSPLHF. Here the CDR3 DNA reads TGTGCCAGCAGCCAAGATCCCCGGGGTGGTTCACCCCTCCACTTT. The chain has TRBV14 and TRBJ1-6; D is unclear. The ends were cut back, 0 bases at V and 9 bases at J, with 12 bases in the middle. This CDR3 contains 15 residues. Germline CDR1 reads SGHDN; CDR2 reads FVKESK.

This clone was seen a single time. The rearrangement uses TRBV7-2 and TRBJ2-7, with a weak D call TRBD1 (5 bases). Per germline, CDR1 SGHTA and CDR2 FQGNSA. V lost 1 base to trimming and J lost 2 bases, with 12 bases between them. This CDR3 is built from 15 residues. As DNA, the CDR3 is TGTGCCAGCAGCTTAGTCTGGGCAGGGACCTACGAGCAGTACTTC. Its translation: CASSLVWAGTYEQYF.

The rearrangement joins TRBV19 to TRBJ2-2; TRBD2 aligns across 15 bases. This CDR3 region has 18 residues. CDR1 and CDR2 from the germline V gene are LNHDA and SQIVND (reference sequence). V lost 4 bases and J lost 5; bases outside the gene matches: 8. DNA for the CDR3: TGTGCCAGTAGTACCGGACTAGCGGGAGGGCCAATAACCGGGGAGCTGTTTTTT. Amino acids: CASSTGLAGGPITGELFF.

This clone was counted once. This chain links TRBV5-1 with TRBJ1-4; D is possibly TRBD1 (5 bases). Germline lookup yields CDR1 SGHRS and CDR2 YFSETQ. The CDR3 contains 15 residues. V was clipped by 6 bases and J by 8 bases, with 20 bases between them. CDR3 in DNA: TGCGCCAGCACGGAAATTGGGAGGGGCGGAGAAAAACTGTTTTTT. Translated, it gives CASTEIGRGGEKLFF. Full variable domain (remainder filled in from reference TRBV5-1 and TRBJ1-4): KAGVTQTPRYLIKTRGQQVTLSCSPISGHRSVSWYQQTPGQGLQFLFEYFSETQRNKGNFPGRFSGRQFSNSRSEMNVSTLELGDSALYLCASTEIGRGGEKLFFGSGTQLSVL.

This clone was seen a single time. J is TRBJ1-1 and V is TRBV30; D not resolved. V shed 2 bases and J shed 4 bases, with 8 bases lying between them. The CDR3 consists of 12 residues. Germline V gives CDR1 GTSNPN, CDR2 SVGIG (reference sequence). The CDR3 is CAWSNGLTEAFF. Here the CDR3 DNA reads TGTGCCTGGAGTAATGGCCTCACTGAAGCTTTCTTT.

The chain combines TRBV19 with TRBJ2-3; D perhaps matches TRBD1 (6 bases). This CDR3 is built from 15 residues. V gave up 9 bases and J gave up 1 base, with 17 bases separating them. Germline V gene data show CDR1 as LNHDA and CDR2 as SQIVND (reference sequence). CDR3 protein: CASSPQGMGTDTQYF. In DNA form, the CDR3 reads TGTGCCAGCTCTCCACAGGGAATGGGCACAGATACGCAGTATTTT.

This clone appeared once. The chain joins TRBV3-1 (or the pseudogene TRBV3-2) to TRBJ1-2, with 8 bases that match TRBD1. The CDR3 contains 13 residues. J gave up 4 bases and V 6 bases, and 4 bases lay outside the gene matches. Per the germline V gene, CDR1 is LGHDT and CDR2 is YNNKEL (reference sequence). CDR3 sequence reads: CASSQQGVYGYTF. The CDR3 DNA reads as TGTGCCAGCAGTCAACAGGGGGTCTATGGCTACACCTTC.

This chain links TRBV11-2 with TRBJ2-5; 11 nucleotides align to TRBD2. Germline CDR1 and CDR2: SGHAT and FQNNGV. The V gene end was trimmed by 5 bases and the J gene end by 5 bases; junction bases not matched to a gene: 7. The CDR3 spans 15 residues. CDR3 region: CASSLLAGGGETQYF. As DNA, the CDR3 is TGTGCCAGCAGCCTTCTAGCGGGGGGCGGGGAGACCCAGTACTTC.

The J gene is TRBJ2-4, the V gene TRBV7-9; perhaps TRBD2 as D (5 bases). This CDR3 contains 15 residues. V gave up 5 bases and J gave up 8 bases, with 19 bases separating them. Per the germline V gene, CDR1 is SEHNR and CDR2 is FQNEAQ (reference sequence). As DNA, the CDR3 is TGTGCCAGCAGCCTAACCGGGTCCCACGGGGACATTCAGTACTTC. Amino acid sequence: CASSLTGSHGDIQYF.

The gene calls are TRBV2 and TRBJ1-1; TRBD1 agrees at 7 bases. This CDR3 comprises 15 residues. Germline V gene lookup returns CDR1 SNHLY and CDR2 FYNNEI. Trimming took 6 bases from V and 0 from J; bases not matched to a gene: 7. CDR3 sequence (DNA): TGTGCCAGCAGAAGGGGGCGCGACATGAACACTGAAGCTTTCTTT. Its protein is CASRRGRDMNTEAFF.

V and J are TRBV6-1 and TRBJ1-5; D not certain. Trimming stripped 2 bases from V and 0 bases from J, with 8 bases between. CDR3 length equals 15 residues. Germline values: CDR1 MNHNS, CDR2 SASEGT. The CDR3 spells CASSENGYSNQPQHF. As DNA, the CDR3 is TGTGCCAGCAGTGAAAACGGGTATAGCAATCAGCCCCAGCATTTT.

The chain employs TRBV5-1 and TRBJ2-2, with 8 positions matching TRBD2. The germline V gene encodes CDR1 SGHRS and CDR2 YFSETQ. CDR3 length: 16 residues. V dropped 4 bases and J dropped 1; count of bases not matched to a gene: 6. The CDR3 sequence: CASSPSGRLNTGELFF. Written as DNA, the CDR3 is TGCGCCAGCAGCCCAAGCGGGAGATTGAACACCGGGGAGCTGTTTTTT.

J is TRBJ1-2 and V is TRBV18; 7 bases align to TRBD1. Germline lookup yields CDR1 KGHSH and CDR2 LQKENI. V lost 3 bases and J lost 4; bases outside the gene matches: 11. The length of the CDR3 is 16 residues. Here the CDR3 reads CASSPEDRVGSYGYTF. CDR3 DNA: TGTGCCAGCTCACCCGAAGACAGGGTGGGGTCCTATGGCTACACCTTC.